This T cell receptor beta chain was recorded in a study of resident and recirculating memory T cells in vitiligo. The study's findings and limits: Clonality differed among vitiligo lesions, with no unique dominant clone.

This clone was found a few times. The antigen is undetermined. Germline CDR1 is SGHTA and CDR2 is FQGNSA. This CDR3 has 15 amino acids. The V gene end was trimmed by 5 bases and the J gene end by 7 bases; junction bases not matched to a gene: 6. This table comes from immunoSEQ multiplex PCR, and its TCRdb copy is limited to in-frame clones, with some not included. The sample carries 40,000 to 50,000 clones, about nine tenths recorded once. The clonotype was recovered from a male donor with vitiligo. The specimen sequenced was blood. V and J are TRBV7-2 and TRBJ1-4; 11 positions match TRBD1. This CDR3 is CASSQRGTGGEKLFF. The CDR3 DNA reads TGTGCCAGCAGCCAGAGAGGGACAGGGGGTGAAAAACTGTTTTTT.